The present T cell receptor beta chain was sequenced within a study of cytomegalovirus exposure and HLA in healthy donors. J gave up 6 bases and V 3 bases, and 6 bases lay outside the gene matches. Germline assignment: CDR1 MNHEY and CDR2 SMNVEV (reference sequence). The CDR3 extends over 15 amino acids. Study-wide findings and caveats: It was 150 to 200 TCR beta chains that were listed as cytomegalovirus-associated. The classifier, whose performance was assessed in both the original and validation cohorts, reportedly diagnosed cytomegalovirus status with high specificity and sensitivity.

Comments on this clone: Antigen unknown.

Assay: immunoSEQ multiplex PCR; the TCRdb copy retains only in-frame clones and omits some. This sample has roughly 140,000 clones, with 80% to 95% found just once. Sample: PBMCs. The sequence was collected from a man aged 18 to 30 in good health and CMV-seronegative. This chain connects TRBV27 to TRBJ1-2, with TRBD1 matching over 11 bases. CDR3 loop: CASSFGDRGSNGYTF. The CDR3 region has the DNA TGTGCCAGCAGTTTCGGGGACAGGGGGTCTAATGGCTACACCTTC.